This T cell receptor beta chain was identified in a study of blood T cells in healthy people across ages (dated by TCRdb to between 2015 and 2017). Regarding the complete study: In model experiments, template switching captured about one uniquely barcoded TCR beta cDNA molecule for every two T cells. Age-related changes in TCR beta repertoire diversity were measured in the study by deep sequencing normalized with unique cDNA molecular identifiers. The donors were split into four age groups: young (average 16 years), middle-aged (more than 35), aged (about 56) and long-lived (about 82). For two donors (one aged 18 to 30 and one aged 80 or older), the study analyzed two additional independent replicas of 1 million unique cDNA reads from the same blood draw. To avoid experimental bias, donors of different ages were distributed randomly across sequencing lanes. The research as a whole found: Estimates of total diversity from one million sequenced T cells were regarded as lower bounds and underestimates. The CMV infection status of donors was not known, potentially confounding age-related changes in expanded clonotypes. Since profiling was done on bulk unsorted PBMCs, naive and antigen-experienced compartments could not be conclusively compared. There was a strong correlation between observed TCR beta diversity and the percentage of naive T cells measured by flow cytometry. Compared with the aged group, the long-lived group had more naive CD4+ T cells, fewer expanded clones and increased TCR diversity, suggesting age selection. Observed TCR beta diversity per million T cells fell roughly linearly with age, and a significant reduction was already apparent by age approximately 41.

Spanning cysteine to phenylalanine, the CDR3 consists of 14 amino acids. The kept DNA is CDR3 alone, 42 bases in frame from the first base. The junction shows trimming of 2 bases on V and 3 bases on J, plus 10 bases between the germline ends. CDR1 and CDR2 are drawn from the germline V gene: SGHAT, FQNNGV. For this clonotype: Its antigen target is currently unknown. Base qualities are not provided; no much larger clone lies one nucleotide away.

Donors were roughly 40 systemically healthy Caucasian individuals from Russia aged roughly 6 to 90 years. Approximately 10 milliliters of peripheral blood were collected from each donor into EDTA-treated Vacutainer tubes. Ficoll-Paque density-gradient centrifugation was used to isolate PBMCs, with at least 6 million per sample. Trizol reagent was used to extract total RNA from PBMCs, with at least 6 micrograms per sample. For every donor, an aliquot of PBMCs went through flow cytometry to measure the percentages of naive CD45RAhigh/CD27high T cells. The library was made by 5' RACE. TCRdb names Illumina HiSeq 2500 as the instrument used. A second about 7 to 11 cycle PCR used a sample-barcoded 5' primer and a J-beta primer mix. Each TCR beta cDNA molecule received a unique molecular identifier from a template-switch 5' adaptor carrying 12 random nucleotides. At least 2.5 million CDR3-containing paired-end reads were obtained from each sample. The Mint cDNA synthesis kit, primed by a TRBC-specific oligonucleotide, was used to synthesize first-strand cDNA from all RNA. Following uracil-DNA glycosylase treatment, a first 18-cycle PCR with universal primers M1SS and BC2_uni_R was performed on all cDNA. The paper's data handling went like this. For normalization, 1 million high-quality reads, each with a distinct molecular identifier, were randomly selected from each sample. Reads sharing molecular identifiers were discarded rather than binned into consensus sequences. MiTCR, set to a Q25 quality threshold and the strictest error-elimination algorithm, was used for CDR3 identification, clonotype clustering and error correction. A nonparametric unseen species model with Euler transformation was used to estimate a lower bound on total TCR beta diversity. The public reads were quality trimmed at Q25 with fastp and then assembled into clones with MiXCR by TCRdb, keeping productive beta chains. Identical CDR3 proteins give one entry, which carries the most common genes and DNA. The V and J calls and clone size are TCRdb's, not the authors'. In this sample the table shows about 970,000 distinct CDR3 sequences, roughly 51% of which occur a single time. Over 20% of the sample lies in the top ten.

The V and J genes are TRBV11-2 and TRBJ2-5, and possibly TRBD1, on 6 matching bases. The sequenced material came from blood. The clonotype originates from a woman in her sixties or seventies in good health. The DNA sequence is given as TGTGCCAGCAGCTTATATGGACAGAAAGAGACCCAGTACTTC. The translation is CASSLYGQKETQYF.